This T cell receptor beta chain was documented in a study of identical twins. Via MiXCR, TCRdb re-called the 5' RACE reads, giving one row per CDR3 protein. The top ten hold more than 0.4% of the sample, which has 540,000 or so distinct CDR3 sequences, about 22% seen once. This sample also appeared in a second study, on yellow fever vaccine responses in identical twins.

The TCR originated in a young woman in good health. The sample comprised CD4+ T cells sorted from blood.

CDR3 residues: CASSKLPFERNEQFF. Written as DNA, the CDR3 is TGTGCCAGCAGTAAACTCCCGTTTGAAAGGAATGAGCAGTTCTTC. The rearrangement joins TRBV27 to TRBJ2-1, with D unclear. Trimming took off 5 bases at V and 7 bases at J, with 18 bases between the two ends. Germline loops: CDR1 MNHEY, CDR2 SMNVEV (reference sequence). The CDR3 spans 15 residues.